Following are 5 T cell receptor beta chains from one sample sequenced in a study of shared clonotypes between healthy human individuals. TCRdb keeps only in-frame clones here, not all; method: immunoSEQ multiplex PCR. Altogether 2.3 million or so clones are present, 93% being singletons, with the ten largest covering 0.39%. The source material was naive CD4+ T cells from PBMCs. Subset: CD45RA+ positively selected. All receptors come from a man aged 18 to 29 in good health. Some clones in this sample may be carry-over from other donors' samples.

The V and J genes are TRBV28 and TRBJ2-7, with D hard to call. The germline V and J ends were trimmed by 6 bases and 3 bases, with 9 bases remaining between them. Germline CDR1 reads MDHEN; CDR2 reads SYDVKM. This CDR3 has 12 residues. The CDR3 DNA reads TGTGCCAGCAGCGAGGTTCTCTACGAGCAGTACTTC. It yields the protein CASSEVLYEQYF.

In nucleotides, the CDR3 is TGTGCCAGTAGACCTACAGGGGGCACTGAAGCTTTCTTT. Translated, it gives CASRPTGGTEAFF. The chain joins TRBV19 to TRBJ1-1; 8 positions agree with TRBD1. The germline gives CDR1 LNHDA, CDR2 SQIVND (reference sequence). This CDR3 spans 13 amino acids. V lost 6 bases and J lost 4; bases outside the gene matches: 4. Full variable domain (rest looked up from reference TRBV19 and TRBJ1-1): DGGITQSPKYLFRKEGQNVTLSCEQNLNHDAMYWYRQDPGQGLRLIYYSQIVNDFQKGDIAEGYSVSREKKESFPLTVTSAQKNPTAFYLCASRPTGGTEAFFGQGTRLTVV.

V is TRBV7-8 and J is TRBJ1-4; no reliable D call. The germline V and J ends were trimmed by 2 bases and 7 bases, with 8 bases remaining between them. CDR1 is SGHVS and CDR2 is FQNEAQ in the germline V gene. The CDR3 is 13 amino acids. The CDR3, as DNA: TGTGCCAGCAGCTTAAGAAGCACTGAAAAACTGTTTTTT. As protein: CASSLRSTEKLFF. Filled out from reference TRBV7-8 and TRBJ1-4, the complete variable domain reads GAGVSQSPRYKVAKRGQDVALRCDPISGHVSLFWYQQALGQGPEFLTYFQNEAQLDKSGLPSDRFFAERPEGSVSTLKIQRTQQEDSAVYLCASSLRSTEKLFFGSGTQLSVL.

This clone has only a few counts. The V gene is TRBV9, the J gene TRBJ1-2; tentative D call: TRBD1 (6 bases). CDR3 size: 15 residues. Germline-derived CDR1 and CDR2 are SGDLS and YYNGEE. V was cut by 4 bases and J by 7 bases, with 20 bases left in between. The CDR3 bases are TGTGCCAGCAGCCCCCGGGACAATCCCCCTGGTGGCTACACCTTC. Translated: CASSPRDNPPGGYTF.

The rearrangement joins TRBV6-5 to TRBJ1-1, with 9 positions matching TRBD1. This CDR3 contains 15 residues. After removal of 6 bases from V and 5 bases from J, the junction contained 10 bases not matched to a gene. Germline CDR1 is MNHEY and CDR2 is SVGAGI. The CDR3 region has the DNA TGTGCCAGCAGGCTAAACCGACAGGGGGGGACTGAAGCTTTCTTT. It encodes CASRLNRQGGTEAFF.